This T cell receptor (beta chain) originates from a study of prognosis after radiotherapy for stage I lung cancer. As for the study in general: The study delivered radiotherapy as SBRT in 3 to 5 fractions, with a biologically effective dose of at least 100 Gy. Study-level results: Counts of unique TCR clones fell following stereotactic body radiation therapy, median about 10,000 versus 6,900.

Germline loops: CDR1 SGHTA, CDR2 FQGNSA. The CDR3 runs to 15 residues. V was cut by 3 bases and J by 2 bases, with 14 bases left in between. Patients were all node-negative on CT and PET/CT, lacking prior chemotherapy, radiotherapy or other malignancies. By two-round multiplex PCR, the TCR beta CDR3 was amplified from genomic DNA. Individual primers that were specific to each TRBV and TRBJ gene served in first-round PCR. TCRdb re-called the multiplex PCR reads with MiXCR, one entry per CDR3 protein. The profile shows 9,000 to 13,000 distinct CDR3 sequences, around 55% of them singletons. This clonotype occurred many times. The antigen is unknown.

The TCR sequence derives from a donor aged 50 or older with non-small cell lung cancer. The sequenced sample was PBMCs, obtained before or after stereotactic body radiation therapy (not recorded which). J is TRBJ2-7 and V is TRBV7-2; D call uncertain. CDR3 nucleotides: TGTGCCAGCAGCTTTCTAAGGTCCTCCCCCTACGAGCAGTACTTC. It translates to CASSFLRSSPYEQYF. Using reference TRBV7-2 and TRBJ2-7 for the parts outside the CDR3, the full variable domain is GAGVSQSPSNKVTEKGKDVELRCDPISGHTALYWYRQSLGQGLEFLIYFQGNSAPDKSGLPSDRFSAERTGGSVSTLTIQRTQQEDSAVYLCASSFLRSSPYEQYFGPGTRLTVT.